The T cell receptor (beta chain) under discussion was sequenced for a study of T-cell memory formation after mild COVID-19. Study-wide results and limits: CD4+ contracting clones were found mainly in CM and EM, and CD8+ ones in EMRA. Cross-reactive memory appears to have joined, as suggested by some responding clones showing up in pre-infection memory.

Constant-segment primers and 5'RACE yielded cDNA libraries for TCR alpha and TCR beta, each carrying sample barcodes and UMIs. MiXCR, run by TCRdb on the 5' RACE reads, gives a single entry per CDR3 protein. The sample comprises 400,000 to 550,000 distinct CDR3 sequences, around a quarter of which are singletons, and approximately 13% rests with the top ten. Worth noting for this clonotype: Its target is unknown.

Germline assignment: CDR1 SQVTM and CDR2 ANQGSEA. The trim removed 2 bases at V and 10 bases at J, leaving 14 bases unmatched. The CDR3 has 15 residues. The source material was PBMCs or a T cell subset sorted from them (not recorded which). The chain recombines TRBV29-1 with TRBJ2-3; 8 nucleotides match TRBD2. The receptor comes from an adult woman who had mild COVID-19 (a few samples of this study predate the infection). Cell type and time point are not known. CDR3 bases: TGCAGCGTTGAACAAAGGACTAGCCTCCCCAGGGCGCAGTATTTT. As protein: CSVEQRTSLPRAQYF.